This is a list of T cell receptor beta chains from one sample in a study of T-cell memory formation after mild COVID-19. TCRdb processed the 5' RACE reads anew with MiXCR; each CDR3 protein has one entry. This table has 400,000 to 450,000 distinct CDR3 sequences, 18% appearing once. Sequencing was carried out using PBMCs or a T cell subset sorted from them (not recorded which). The origin of the receptors is a young man who had mild COVID-19 (a few samples of this study predate the infection). Cell type and time point are not known. The CDR3 runs from the conserved cysteine through the conserved F or W. A D gene is named only where the DNA matches it firmly. A clone size is listed for some rows: how often the clone was seen (once, few, many), or a class if it is expanded.

v_gene: TRBV4-1
j_gene: TRBJ2-2
d_gene: NA
abundance: NA
CDR3nt: TGCGCCAGCAGAACATACCAGGGAGTGAACACCGGGGAGCTGTTTTTT
CDR3aa: CASRTYQGVNTGELFF

v_gene: TRBV4-3
j_gene: TRBJ2-5
d_gene: TRBD2
abundance: NA
CDR3nt: TGCGCCAGCAGCTCGTTCCCCCTAGGCGGGGGGACCCAGTACTTC
CDR3aa: CASSSFPLGGGTQYF

v_gene: TRBV24-1
j_gene: TRBJ2-2
d_gene: NA
abundance: once
CDR3nt: TGTGCCACCAGTGGGTCAAGCAACACCGGGGAGCTGTTTTTT
CDR3aa: CATSGSSNTGELFF

v_gene: TRBV12-3/TRBV12-4
j_gene: TRBJ1-1
d_gene: NA
abundance: many
CDR3nt: TGTGCCAGCAGTTTATTGGGGGCCCAAGCTTTCTTT
CDR3aa: CASSLLGAQAFF

v_gene: TRBV20-1
j_gene: TRBJ2-1
d_gene: NA
abundance: few
CDR3nt: TGCAGTGCTAGGCCTAATCGAAAGGGCAATGAGCAGTTCTTC
CDR3aa: CSARPNRKGNEQFF

v_gene: TRBV20-1
j_gene: TRBJ1-6
d_gene: TRBD1
abundance: NA
CDR3nt: TGCAGTGCTAGAAAGACAGGGATGAATGATTCACCCCTCCACTTT
CDR3aa: CSARKTGMNDSPLHF

v_gene: TRBV20-1
j_gene: TRBJ2-3
d_gene: NA
abundance: NA
CDR3nt: TGCAGTGCTACCCCCCGGGGGAGGTACACAGATACGCAGTATTTT
CDR3aa: CSATPRGRYTDTQYF

v_gene: TRBV18
j_gene: TRBJ1-2
d_gene: NA
abundance: few
CDR3nt: TGTGCCAGCTCACTTTATACTGACAGCTTATCCTATGGCTACACCTTC
CDR3aa: CASSLYTDSLSYGYTF

v_gene: TRBV6-5
j_gene: TRBJ1-6
d_gene: NA
abundance: few
CDR3nt: TGTGCCAGCAGCCGAACGGGCTCACCCCTCCACTTT
CDR3aa: CASSRTGSPLHF

v_gene: TRBV12-3/TRBV12-4
j_gene: TRBJ2-2
d_gene: NA
abundance: NA
CDR3nt: TGTGCCAGCAGGCTGGGCGGGGAGCTGTTTTTT
CDR3aa: CASRLGGELFF

v_gene: TRBV6-5
j_gene: TRBJ1-1
d_gene: NA
abundance: NA
CDR3nt: TGTGCCAGCACCATAGGTCCGGGAGCTGAAGCTTTCTTT
CDR3aa: CASTIGPGAEAFF

v_gene: TRBV5-1
j_gene: TRBJ2-3
d_gene: NA
abundance: NA
CDR3nt: TGCGCCAGCAGCTTGGTTTTTCGCACAGATACGCAGTATTTT
CDR3aa: CASSLVFRTDTQYF

v_gene: TRBV24-1
j_gene: TRBJ1-5
d_gene: TRBD1
abundance: few
CDR3nt: TGTGCCACCAGTGACCCGGCAGGGGGTCATGGGAATCAGCCCCAGCATTTT
CDR3aa: CATSDPAGGHGNQPQHF

v_gene: TRBV20-1
j_gene: TRBJ2-7
d_gene: TRBD1
abundance: NA
CDR3nt: TGCAGTGCTAGGTCCGGGACAGGGATCTCCTACGAGCAGTACTTC
CDR3aa: CSARSGTGISYEQYF

v_gene: TRBV7-8
j_gene: TRBJ1-5
d_gene: NA
abundance: few
CDR3nt: TGTGCCAGCAGCTTCGGACAAGGTTTCTATCAGCCCCAGCATTTT
CDR3aa: CASSFGQGFYQPQHF

v_gene: TRBV7-2
j_gene: TRBJ2-1
d_gene: TRBD1
abundance: NA
CDR3nt: TGTGCCAGCAGCTCGACAGGGGGCACCTACAATGAGCAGTTCTTC
CDR3aa: CASSSTGGTYNEQFF

v_gene: TRBV27
j_gene: TRBJ2-5
d_gene: NA
abundance: NA
CDR3nt: TGTGCCAGCAGTTTAGAATCAGCAGGGGACGAGACCCAGTACTTC
CDR3aa: CASSLESAGDETQYF

v_gene: TRBV6-2/TRBV6-3
j_gene: TRBJ1-5
d_gene: TRBD1
abundance: few
CDR3nt: TGTGCCACCACGGACAGGGGAGTCCTAAGCAATCAGCCCCAGCATTTT
CDR3aa: CATTDRGVLSNQPQHF

v_gene: TRBV6-2/TRBV6-3
j_gene: TRBJ1-1
d_gene: NA
abundance: NA
CDR3nt: TGTGCCAGCAGCGCTCATGGGTTCATGAACACTGAAGCTTTCTTT
CDR3aa: CASSAHGFMNTEAFF

v_gene: TRBV29-1
j_gene: TRBJ2-3
d_gene: NA
abundance: few
CDR3nt: TGCAGCGTTGAAGATTCAGGACTGTACACAGATACGCAGTATTTT
CDR3aa: CSVEDSGLYTDTQYF

v_gene: TRBV21-1
j_gene: TRBJ1-1
d_gene: NA
abundance: few
CDR3nt: TGTGCCAGCAGCAAACCGTGGACAGGGCAAACTGAAGCTTTCTTT
CDR3aa: CASSKPWTGQTEAFF

v_gene: TRBV5-1
j_gene: TRBJ2-5
d_gene: NA
abundance: NA
CDR3nt: TGCGCCAGCCGGGCAGAGCAAGAGACCCAGTACTTC
CDR3aa: CASRAEQETQYF

v_gene: TRBV27
j_gene: TRBJ2-7
d_gene: TRBD1
abundance: NA
CDR3nt: TGTGCCAGCAGTATCCAGGGGGACTACGAGCAGTACTTC
CDR3aa: CASSIQGDYEQYF

v_gene: TRBV20-1
j_gene: TRBJ2-3
d_gene: TRBD2
abundance: few
CDR3nt: TGCAGTGCTAGAGCGGTGAAAATAGCGGGGGTCACAGATACGCAGTATTTT
CDR3aa: CSARAVKIAGVTDTQYF

v_gene: TRBV7-8
j_gene: TRBJ1-5
d_gene: TRBD1
abundance: few
CDR3nt: TGTGCCAGCAGATCCGACAGGGGAAGCAATCAGCCCCAGCATTTT
CDR3aa: CASRSDRGSNQPQHF

v_gene: TRBV7-8
j_gene: TRBJ2-3
d_gene: TRBD1
abundance: many
CDR3nt: TGTGCCAGCAGCTCACCCATGGACAGGACGAGCGCAGATACGCAGTATTTT
CDR3aa: CASSSPMDRTSADTQYF

v_gene: TRBV5-1
j_gene: TRBJ2-2
d_gene: NA
abundance: NA
CDR3nt: TGCGCCAGCAGCTTGGCCCGTGTGGGGCCTCAAGGCGGCACCGGGGAGCTGTTTTTT
CDR3aa: CASSLARVGPQGGTGELFF

v_gene: TRBV4-1
j_gene: TRBJ2-1
d_gene: TRBD2
abundance: few
CDR3nt: TGCGCCAGCAGCCAAGTTGCGGGGGTGGACAATGAGCAGTTCTTC
CDR3aa: CASSQVAGVDNEQFF

v_gene: TRBV20-1
j_gene: TRBJ2-1
d_gene: NA
abundance: NA
CDR3nt: TGCAGTGCTAGACCCCCGCCACCGCGTTACAATGAGCAGTTCTTC
CDR3aa: CSARPPPPRYNEQFF

v_gene: TRBV7-6
j_gene: TRBJ2-5
d_gene: NA
abundance: NA
CDR3nt: TGTGCCAGCAGCCCAGGGGGGGCCGGTGGGGGAGAGACCCAGTACTTC
CDR3aa: CASSPGGAGGGETQYF

v_gene: TRBV5-1
j_gene: TRBJ2-7
d_gene: TRBD2
abundance: few
CDR3nt: TGCGCCAGCAGAAATCCGGGGGGAGCCTACGAGCAGTACTTC
CDR3aa: CASRNPGGAYEQYF

v_gene: TRBV9
j_gene: TRBJ1-3
d_gene: NA
abundance: NA
CDR3nt: TGTGCCAGCCAACGGGACTCTGGAAACACCATATATTTT
CDR3aa: CASQRDSGNTIYF

v_gene: TRBV12-3/TRBV12-4
j_gene: TRBJ2-4
d_gene: NA
abundance: NA
CDR3nt: TGTGCCAGCAGTCAGCGGACAGCTAACCGGGCCAAAAACATTCAGTACTTC
CDR3aa: CASSQRTANRAKNIQYF

v_gene: TRBV15
j_gene: TRBJ2-5
d_gene: NA
abundance: NA
CDR3nt: TGTGCCACCAGCAGGAGACTAGGGGGTCAAGAGACCCAGTACTTC
CDR3aa: CATSRRLGGQETQYF

v_gene: TRBV5-6
j_gene: TRBJ1-1
d_gene: NA
abundance: NA
CDR3nt: TGTGCCAGCAGCTTTTCCGACCGGACTGAAGCTTTCTTT
CDR3aa: CASSFSDRTEAFF

v_gene: TRBV27
j_gene: TRBJ1-6
d_gene: NA
abundance: NA
CDR3nt: TGTGCCAGCCGGGTAGGGACCGTGAATTCACCCCTCCACTTT
CDR3aa: CASRVGTVNSPLHF

v_gene: TRBV7-2
j_gene: TRBJ1-1
d_gene: TRBD1
abundance: NA
CDR3nt: TGTGCCAGCAGCTCTCGGGACAGGGGGCGAACTGAAGCTTTCTTT
CDR3aa: CASSSRDRGRTEAFF